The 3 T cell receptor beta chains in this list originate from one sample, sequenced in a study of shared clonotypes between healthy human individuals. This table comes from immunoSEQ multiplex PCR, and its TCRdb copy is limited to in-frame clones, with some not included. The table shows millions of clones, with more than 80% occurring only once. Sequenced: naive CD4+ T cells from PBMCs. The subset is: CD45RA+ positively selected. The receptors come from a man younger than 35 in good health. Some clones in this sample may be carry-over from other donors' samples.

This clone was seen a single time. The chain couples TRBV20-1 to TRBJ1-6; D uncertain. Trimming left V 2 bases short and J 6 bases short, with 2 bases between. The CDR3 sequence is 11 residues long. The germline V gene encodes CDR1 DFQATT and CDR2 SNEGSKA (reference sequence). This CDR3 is CSARINSPLHF. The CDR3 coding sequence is TGCAGTGCTAGAATTAATTCACCCCTCCACTTT.

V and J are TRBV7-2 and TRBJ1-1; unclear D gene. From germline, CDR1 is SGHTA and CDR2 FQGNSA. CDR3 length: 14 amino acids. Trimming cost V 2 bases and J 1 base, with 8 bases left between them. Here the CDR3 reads CASSLLGPNTEAFF. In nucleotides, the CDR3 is TGTGCCAGCAGCTTATTGGGCCCGAACACTGAAGCTTTCTTT.

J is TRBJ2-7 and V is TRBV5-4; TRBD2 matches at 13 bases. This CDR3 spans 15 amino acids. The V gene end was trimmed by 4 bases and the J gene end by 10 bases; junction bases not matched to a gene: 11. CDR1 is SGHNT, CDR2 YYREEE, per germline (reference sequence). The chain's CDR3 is CASSVPETSGRQQYF. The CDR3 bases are TGTGCCAGCAGCGTACCCGAGACTAGCGGGAGGCAACAGTACTTC. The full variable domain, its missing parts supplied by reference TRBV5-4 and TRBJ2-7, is ETGVTQSPTHLIKTRGQQVTLRCSSQSGHNTVSWYQQALGQGPQFIFQYYREEENGRGNFPPRFSGLQFPNYSSELNVNALELDDSALYLCASSVPETSGRQQYFGPGTRLTVT.